This T cell receptor (beta chain) was identified during a study of response to subunit inactivated influenza vaccine. Study-wide points: With each seasonal influenza vaccination, the authors suggested, few new T cells are recruited.

TCRdb called the RT-PCR reads again in MiXCR, with one record for every CDR3 protein. This table has 650,000 to 800,000 distinct CDR3 sequences, about 18% appearing once. Concerning this clonotype: No antigen is known for it.

The sample consisted of PBMCs from blood, taken roughly 5 days after vaccination. The TCR sequence derives from a man aged 45-60 years who received an inactivated influenza vaccine.

The CDR3 region is CASAWGRETYEQYF. The CDR3 DNA reads as TGTGCCAGCGCCTGGGGTAGGGAGACCTACGAGCAGTACTTC. V is TRBV6-2 or TRBV6-3 and J is TRBJ2-7; tentatively, D is TRBD2 (5 bases). Trimming stripped 8 bases from V and 2 bases from J, with 16 bases between. Germline V gives CDR1 MNHEY, CDR2 SVGEGT. This CDR3 spans 14 amino acids.